This T cell receptor (beta chain) derives from a study of blood T cell repertoires in COVID-19. Authors' data handling: Amplification with reference gene primers provided the estimates of nucleated cell counts. Assay used: immunoSEQ multiplex PCR; TCRdb lists only in-frame clones, some missing. That table furnishes V, J and clone size, whereas the DNA furnished D and trimming. Here the sample spans fewer than 400,000 clones, around nine tenths being singletons. Exposed enrollees had met someone with a PCR-confirmed or clinician-diagnosed COVID-19 case at some point within the 2 weeks before study entry. V lost 2 bases to trimming and J lost 6 bases; unmatched junction nucleotides: 3. CDR3 size: 13 residues. Per the germline V gene, CDR1 is SGHKS and CDR2 is YYEKEE (reference sequence).

This chain joins TRBV5-5 and TRBJ1-2, with 8 bases lining up with TRBD1. The sequenced sample was PBMCs or T cells enriched from blood (not recorded which). This clonotype originated in a woman in her 30s who had been exposed to COVID-19. The DNA for the CDR3 is TGTGCCAGCAGCTTTGTGACAGGGGATGGCTACACCTTC. Translating it yields CASSFVTGDGYTF.